This T cell receptor (beta chain) was captured in a study of shared clonotypes between healthy human individuals. Study-wide results and caveats: The naive CD4 repertoires of a handful of donors were compared, and around 5% of clonotypes were shared.

Of note for this clone: What it binds is unknown. Distinct nucleotide sequences in the sample also encode this CDR3.

There were only Caucasian adults among the donors, and all lived in Nashville, Tennessee. Trimming left V 5 bases short and J 0 bases short, with 14 bases between. In germline, CDR1 is SEHNR, CDR2 FQNEAQ (reference sequence). The CDR3 has 16 residues. Assay: immunoSEQ multiplex PCR; the TCRdb copy retains only in-frame clones and omits some. The sample has some 2,500,000 clones, roughly 93% seen once. This TCR was recovered from a man aged 18 to 30 in good health. Some clones in this sample may be carry-over from other donors' samples. Sequences were obtained from naive CD4+ T cells from PBMCs. Subset: CD45RA+ positively selected. The V gene is TRBV7-9, the J gene TRBJ1-3; D gene unclear. The CDR3 bases are TGTGCCAGCAGCGCACCTCGAGGGAGCTCTGGAAACACCATATATTTT. It translates to CASSAPRGSSGNTIYF.